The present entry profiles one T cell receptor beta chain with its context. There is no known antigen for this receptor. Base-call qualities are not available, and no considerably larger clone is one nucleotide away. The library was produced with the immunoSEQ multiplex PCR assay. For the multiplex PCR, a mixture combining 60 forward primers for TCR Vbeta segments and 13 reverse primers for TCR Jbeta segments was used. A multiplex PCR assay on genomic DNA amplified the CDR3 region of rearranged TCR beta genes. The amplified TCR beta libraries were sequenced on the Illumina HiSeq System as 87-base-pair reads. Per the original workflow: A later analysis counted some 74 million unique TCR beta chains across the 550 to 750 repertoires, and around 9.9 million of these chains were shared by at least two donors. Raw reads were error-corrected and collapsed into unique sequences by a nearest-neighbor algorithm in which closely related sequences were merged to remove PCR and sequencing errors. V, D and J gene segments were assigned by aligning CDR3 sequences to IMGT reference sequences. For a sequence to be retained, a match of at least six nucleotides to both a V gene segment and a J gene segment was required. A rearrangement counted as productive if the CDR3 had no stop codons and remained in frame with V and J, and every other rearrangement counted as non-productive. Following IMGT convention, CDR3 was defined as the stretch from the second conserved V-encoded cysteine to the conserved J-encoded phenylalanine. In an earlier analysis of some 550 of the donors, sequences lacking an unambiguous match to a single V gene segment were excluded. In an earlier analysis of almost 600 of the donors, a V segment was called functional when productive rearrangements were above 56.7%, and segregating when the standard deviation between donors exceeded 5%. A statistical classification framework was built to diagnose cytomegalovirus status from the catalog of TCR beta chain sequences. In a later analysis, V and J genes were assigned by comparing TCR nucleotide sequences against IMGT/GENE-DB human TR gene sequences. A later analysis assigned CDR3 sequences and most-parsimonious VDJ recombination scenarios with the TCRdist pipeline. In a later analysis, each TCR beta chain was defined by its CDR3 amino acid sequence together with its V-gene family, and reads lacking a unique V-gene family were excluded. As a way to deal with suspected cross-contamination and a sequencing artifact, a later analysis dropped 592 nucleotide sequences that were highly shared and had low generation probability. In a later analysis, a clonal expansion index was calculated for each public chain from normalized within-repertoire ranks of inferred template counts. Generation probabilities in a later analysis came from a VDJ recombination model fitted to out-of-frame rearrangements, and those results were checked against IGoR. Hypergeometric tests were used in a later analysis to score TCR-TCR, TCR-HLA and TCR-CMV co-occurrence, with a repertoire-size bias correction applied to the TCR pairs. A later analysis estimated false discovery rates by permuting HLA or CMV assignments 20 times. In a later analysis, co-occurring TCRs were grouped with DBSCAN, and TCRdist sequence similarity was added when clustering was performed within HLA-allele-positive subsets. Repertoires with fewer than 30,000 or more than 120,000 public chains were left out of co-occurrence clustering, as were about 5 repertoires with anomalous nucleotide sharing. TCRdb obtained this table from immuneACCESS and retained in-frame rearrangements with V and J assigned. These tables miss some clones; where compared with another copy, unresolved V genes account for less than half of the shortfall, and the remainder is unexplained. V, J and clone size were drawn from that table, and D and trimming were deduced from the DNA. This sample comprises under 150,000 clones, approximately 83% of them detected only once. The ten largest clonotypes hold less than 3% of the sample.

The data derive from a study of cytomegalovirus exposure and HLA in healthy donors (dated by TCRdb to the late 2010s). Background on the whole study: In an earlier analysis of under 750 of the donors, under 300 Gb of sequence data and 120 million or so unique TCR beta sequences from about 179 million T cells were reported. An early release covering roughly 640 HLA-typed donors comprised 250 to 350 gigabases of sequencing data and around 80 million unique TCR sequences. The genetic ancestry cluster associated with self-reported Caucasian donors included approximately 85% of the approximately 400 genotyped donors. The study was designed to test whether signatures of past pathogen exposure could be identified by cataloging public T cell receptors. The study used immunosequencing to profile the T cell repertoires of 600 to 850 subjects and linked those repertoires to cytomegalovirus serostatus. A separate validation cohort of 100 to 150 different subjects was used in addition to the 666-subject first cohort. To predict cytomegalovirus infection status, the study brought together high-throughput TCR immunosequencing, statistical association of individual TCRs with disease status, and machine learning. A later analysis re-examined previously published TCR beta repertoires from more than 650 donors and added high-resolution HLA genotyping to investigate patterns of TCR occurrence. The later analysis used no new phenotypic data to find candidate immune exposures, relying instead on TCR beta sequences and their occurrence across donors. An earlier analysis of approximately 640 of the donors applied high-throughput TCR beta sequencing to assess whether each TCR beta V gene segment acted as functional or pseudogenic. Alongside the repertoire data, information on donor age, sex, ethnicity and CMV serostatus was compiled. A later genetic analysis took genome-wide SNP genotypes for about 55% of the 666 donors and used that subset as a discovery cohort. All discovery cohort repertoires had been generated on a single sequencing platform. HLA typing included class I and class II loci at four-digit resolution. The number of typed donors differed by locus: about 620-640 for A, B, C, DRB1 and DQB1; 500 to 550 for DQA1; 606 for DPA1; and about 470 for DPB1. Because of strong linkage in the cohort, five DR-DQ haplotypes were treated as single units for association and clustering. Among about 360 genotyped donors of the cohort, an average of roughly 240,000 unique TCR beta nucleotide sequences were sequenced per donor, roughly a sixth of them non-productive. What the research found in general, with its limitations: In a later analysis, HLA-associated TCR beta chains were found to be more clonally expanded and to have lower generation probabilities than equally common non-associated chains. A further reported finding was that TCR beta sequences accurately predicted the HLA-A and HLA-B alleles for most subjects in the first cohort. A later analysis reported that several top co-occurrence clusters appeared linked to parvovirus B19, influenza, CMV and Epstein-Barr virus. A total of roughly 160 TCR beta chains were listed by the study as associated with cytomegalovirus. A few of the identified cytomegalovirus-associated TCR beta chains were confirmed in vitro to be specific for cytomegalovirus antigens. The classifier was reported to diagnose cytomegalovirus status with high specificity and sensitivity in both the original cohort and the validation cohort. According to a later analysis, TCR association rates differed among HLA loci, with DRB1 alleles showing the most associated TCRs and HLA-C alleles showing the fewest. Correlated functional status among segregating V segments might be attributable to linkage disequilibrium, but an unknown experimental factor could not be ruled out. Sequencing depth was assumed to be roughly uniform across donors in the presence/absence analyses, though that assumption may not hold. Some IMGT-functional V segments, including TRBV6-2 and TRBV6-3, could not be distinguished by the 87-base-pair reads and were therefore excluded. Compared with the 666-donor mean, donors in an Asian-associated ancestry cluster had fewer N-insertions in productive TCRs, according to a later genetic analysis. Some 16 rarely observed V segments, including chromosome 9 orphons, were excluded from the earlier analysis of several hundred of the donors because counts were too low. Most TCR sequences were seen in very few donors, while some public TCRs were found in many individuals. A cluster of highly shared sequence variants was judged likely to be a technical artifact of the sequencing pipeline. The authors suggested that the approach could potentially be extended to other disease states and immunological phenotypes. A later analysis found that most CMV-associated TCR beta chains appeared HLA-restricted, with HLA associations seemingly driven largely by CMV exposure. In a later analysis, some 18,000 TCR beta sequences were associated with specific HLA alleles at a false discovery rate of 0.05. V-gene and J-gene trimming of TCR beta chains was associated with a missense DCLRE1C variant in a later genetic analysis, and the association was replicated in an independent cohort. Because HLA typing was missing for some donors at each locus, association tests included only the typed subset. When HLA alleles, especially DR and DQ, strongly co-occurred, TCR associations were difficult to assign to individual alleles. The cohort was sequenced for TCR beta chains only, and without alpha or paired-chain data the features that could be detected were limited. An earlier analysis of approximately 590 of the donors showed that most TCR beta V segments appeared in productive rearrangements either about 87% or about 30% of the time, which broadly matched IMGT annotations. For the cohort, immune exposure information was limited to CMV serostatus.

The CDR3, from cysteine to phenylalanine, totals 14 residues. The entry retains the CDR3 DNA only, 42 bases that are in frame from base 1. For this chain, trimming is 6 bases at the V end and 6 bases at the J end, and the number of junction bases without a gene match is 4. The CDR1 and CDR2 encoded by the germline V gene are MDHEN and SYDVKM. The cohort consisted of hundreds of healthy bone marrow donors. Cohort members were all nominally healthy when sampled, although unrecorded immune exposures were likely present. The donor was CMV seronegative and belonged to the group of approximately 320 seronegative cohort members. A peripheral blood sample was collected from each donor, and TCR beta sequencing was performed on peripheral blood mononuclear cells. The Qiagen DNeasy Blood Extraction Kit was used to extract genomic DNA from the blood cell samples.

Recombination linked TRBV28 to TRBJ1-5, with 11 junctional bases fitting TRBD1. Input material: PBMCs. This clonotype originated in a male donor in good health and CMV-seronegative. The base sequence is TGTGCCAGCAGAGGACAGGGGGCTTTTCAGCCCCAGCATTTT. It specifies CASRGQGAFQPQHF.